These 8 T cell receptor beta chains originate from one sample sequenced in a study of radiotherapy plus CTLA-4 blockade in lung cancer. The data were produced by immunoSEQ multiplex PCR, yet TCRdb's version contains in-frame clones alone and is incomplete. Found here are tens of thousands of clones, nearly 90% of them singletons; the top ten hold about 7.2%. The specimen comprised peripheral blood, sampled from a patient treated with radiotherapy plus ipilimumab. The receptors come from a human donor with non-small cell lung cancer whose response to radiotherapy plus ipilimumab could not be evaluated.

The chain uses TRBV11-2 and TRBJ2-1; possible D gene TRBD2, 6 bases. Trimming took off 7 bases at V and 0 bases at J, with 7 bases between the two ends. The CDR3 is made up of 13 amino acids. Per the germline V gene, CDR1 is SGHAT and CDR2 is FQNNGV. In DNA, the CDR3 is TGTGCCAGCAAGGAGGGCTCCTACAATGAGCAGTTCTTC. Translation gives CASKEGSYNEQFF.

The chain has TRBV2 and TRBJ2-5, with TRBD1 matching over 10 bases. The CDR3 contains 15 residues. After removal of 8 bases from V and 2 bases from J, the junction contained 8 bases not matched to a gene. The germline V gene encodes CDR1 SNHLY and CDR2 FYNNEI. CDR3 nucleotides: TGTGCCAGCGGGAAGGACAGGGGGGATCAAGAGACCCAGTACTTC. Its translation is CASGKDRGDQETQYF.

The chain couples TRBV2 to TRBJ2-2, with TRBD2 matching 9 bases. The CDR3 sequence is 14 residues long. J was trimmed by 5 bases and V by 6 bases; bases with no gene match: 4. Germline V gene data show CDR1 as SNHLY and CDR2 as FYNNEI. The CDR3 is CASRLAGQTGELFF. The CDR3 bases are TGTGCCAGCAGGCTAGCGGGACAGACCGGGGAGCTGTTTTTT. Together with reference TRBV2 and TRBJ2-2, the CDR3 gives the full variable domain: EPEVTQTPSHQVTQMGQEVILRCVPISNHLYFYWYRQILGQKVEFLVSFYNNEISEKSEIFDDQFSVERPDGSNFTLKIRSTKLEDSAMYFCASRLAGQTGELFFGEGSRLTVL.

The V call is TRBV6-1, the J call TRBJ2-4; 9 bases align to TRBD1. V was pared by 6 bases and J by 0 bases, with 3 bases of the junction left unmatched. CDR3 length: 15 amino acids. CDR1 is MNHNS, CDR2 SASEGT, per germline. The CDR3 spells CASRDRGLAKNIQYF. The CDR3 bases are TGTGCCAGCAGGGACAGGGGTCTAGCCAAAAACATTCAGTACTTC.

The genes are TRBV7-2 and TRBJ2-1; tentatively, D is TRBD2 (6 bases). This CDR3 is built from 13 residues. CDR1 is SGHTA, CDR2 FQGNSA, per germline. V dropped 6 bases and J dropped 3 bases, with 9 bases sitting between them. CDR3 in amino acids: CASSRTIYNEQFF. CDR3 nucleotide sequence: TGTGCCAGCAGTCGGACTATCTACAATGAGCAGTTCTTC.

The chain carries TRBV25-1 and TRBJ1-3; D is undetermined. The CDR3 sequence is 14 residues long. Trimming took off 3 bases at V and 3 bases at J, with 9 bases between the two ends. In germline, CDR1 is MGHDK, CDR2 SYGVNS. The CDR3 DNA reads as TGTGCCAGCAGTGACAGTCATTTTGGAAACACCATATATTTT. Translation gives CASSDSHFGNTIYF. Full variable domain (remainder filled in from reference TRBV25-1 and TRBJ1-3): EADIYQTPRYLVIGTGKKITLECSQTMGHDKMYWYQQDPGMELHLIHYSYGVNSTEKGDLSSESTVSRIRTEHFPLTLESARPSHTSQYLCASSDSHFGNTIYFGEGSWLTVV.

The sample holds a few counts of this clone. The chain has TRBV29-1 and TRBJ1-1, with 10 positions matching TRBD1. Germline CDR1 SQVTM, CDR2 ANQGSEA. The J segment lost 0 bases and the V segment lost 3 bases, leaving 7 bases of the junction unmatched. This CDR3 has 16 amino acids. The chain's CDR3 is CSVDLGQGLLNTEAFF. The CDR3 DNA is TGCAGCGTTGATCTGGGACAGGGGCTTCTGAACACTGAAGCTTTCTTT.

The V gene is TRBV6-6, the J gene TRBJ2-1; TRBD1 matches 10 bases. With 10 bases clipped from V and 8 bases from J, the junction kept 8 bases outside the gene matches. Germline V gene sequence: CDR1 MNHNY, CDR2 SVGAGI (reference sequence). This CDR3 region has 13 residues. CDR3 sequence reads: CATYWTGGDEQFF. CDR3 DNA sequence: TGTGCCACCTACTGGACAGGGGGGGATGAGCAGTTCTTC.